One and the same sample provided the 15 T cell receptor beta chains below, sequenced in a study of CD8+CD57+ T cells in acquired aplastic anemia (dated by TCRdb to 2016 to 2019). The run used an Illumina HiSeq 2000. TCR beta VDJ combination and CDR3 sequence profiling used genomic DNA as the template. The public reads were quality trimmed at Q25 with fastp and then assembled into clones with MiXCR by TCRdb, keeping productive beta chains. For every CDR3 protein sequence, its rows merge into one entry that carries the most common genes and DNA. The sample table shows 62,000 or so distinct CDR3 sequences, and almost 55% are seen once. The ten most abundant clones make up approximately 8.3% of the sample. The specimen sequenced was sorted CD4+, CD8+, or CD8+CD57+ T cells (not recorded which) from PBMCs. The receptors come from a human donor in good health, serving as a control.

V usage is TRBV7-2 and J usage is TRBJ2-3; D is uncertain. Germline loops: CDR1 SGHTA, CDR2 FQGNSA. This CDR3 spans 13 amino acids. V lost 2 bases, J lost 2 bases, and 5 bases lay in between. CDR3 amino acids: CASSLSYTDTQYF. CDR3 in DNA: TGTGCCAGCAGCTTATCATACACAGATACGCAGTATTTT. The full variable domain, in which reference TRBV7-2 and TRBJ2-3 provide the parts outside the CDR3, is GAGVSQSPSNKVTEKGKDVELRCDPISGHTALYWYRQSLGQGLEFLIYFQGNSAPDKSGLPSDRFSAERTGGSVSTLTIQRTQQEDSAVYLCASSLSYTDTQYFGPGTRLTVL.

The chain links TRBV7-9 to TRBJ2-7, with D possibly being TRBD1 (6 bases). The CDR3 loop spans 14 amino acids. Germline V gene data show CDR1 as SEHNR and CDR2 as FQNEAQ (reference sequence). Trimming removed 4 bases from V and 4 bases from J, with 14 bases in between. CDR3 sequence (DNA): TGTGCCAGCAGCTCCACCGGGACACCGTACGAGCAGTACTTC. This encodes CASSSTGTPYEQYF.

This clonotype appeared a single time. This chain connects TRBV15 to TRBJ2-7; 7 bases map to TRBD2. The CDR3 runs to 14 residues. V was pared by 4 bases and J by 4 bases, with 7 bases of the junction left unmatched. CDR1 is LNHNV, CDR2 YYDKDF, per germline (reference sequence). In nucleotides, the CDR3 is TGTGCCACCAGCATACGACTAGCAGGTTACGAGCAGTACTTC. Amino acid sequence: CATSIRLAGYEQYF. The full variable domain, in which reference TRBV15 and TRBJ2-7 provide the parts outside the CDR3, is DAMVIQNPRYQVTQFGKPVTLSCSQTLNHNVMYWYQQKSSQAPKLLFHYYDKDFNNEADTPDNFQSRRPNTSFCFLDIRSPGLGDTAMYLCATSIRLAGYEQYFGPGTRLTVT.

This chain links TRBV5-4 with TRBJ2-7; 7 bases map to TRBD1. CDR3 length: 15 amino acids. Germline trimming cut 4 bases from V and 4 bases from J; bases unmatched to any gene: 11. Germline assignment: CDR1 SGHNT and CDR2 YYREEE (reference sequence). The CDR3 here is CASSLDGTVNYEQYF. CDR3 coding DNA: TGTGCCAGCAGCCTGGACGGGACAGTAAATTACGAGCAGTACTTC.

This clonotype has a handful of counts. In nucleotides, the CDR3 is TGTGCCATCAGTCCCGCGGGGGGAAAAGCTTTCTTT. Protein product: CAISPAGGKAFF. The rearrangement links TRBV10-3 to TRBJ1-1, with D perhaps TRBD1 (5 bases). The CDR3 has 12 residues. Trimming cost V 5 bases and J 9 bases, with 13 bases left between them. The V gene's germline CDR1 is ENHRY and CDR2 SYGVKD.

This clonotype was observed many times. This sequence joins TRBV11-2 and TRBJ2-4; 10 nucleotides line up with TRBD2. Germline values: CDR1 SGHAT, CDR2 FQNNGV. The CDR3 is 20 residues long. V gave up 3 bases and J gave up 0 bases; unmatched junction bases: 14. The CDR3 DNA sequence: TGTGCCAGCAGCTTCCGCCCTGGACTAGCGGCGGTTCTAGCCAAAAACATTCAGTACTTC. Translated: CASSFRPGLAAVLAKNIQYF.

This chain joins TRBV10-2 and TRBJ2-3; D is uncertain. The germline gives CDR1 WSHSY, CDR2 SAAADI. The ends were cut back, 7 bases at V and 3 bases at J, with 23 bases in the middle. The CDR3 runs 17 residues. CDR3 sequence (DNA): TGCGCCAGCACCCAGCAAGGGAACGCCTTTAAGACAGATACGCAGTATTTT. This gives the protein CASTQQGNAFKTDTQYF.

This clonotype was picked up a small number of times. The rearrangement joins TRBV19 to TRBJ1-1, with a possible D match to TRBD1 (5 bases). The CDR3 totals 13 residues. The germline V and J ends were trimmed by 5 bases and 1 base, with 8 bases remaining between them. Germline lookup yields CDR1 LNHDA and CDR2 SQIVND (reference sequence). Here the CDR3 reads CASSAQGNTEAFF. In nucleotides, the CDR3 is TGTGCCAGTAGTGCGCAGGGGAACACTGAAGCTTTCTTT.

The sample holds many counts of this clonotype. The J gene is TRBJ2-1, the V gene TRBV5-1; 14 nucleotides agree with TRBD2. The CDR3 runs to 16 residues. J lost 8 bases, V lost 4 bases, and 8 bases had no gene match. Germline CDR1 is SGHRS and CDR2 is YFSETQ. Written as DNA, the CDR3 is TGCGCCAGCAGCCCGGGGACTAGCGGGAGTGGAGATGAGCAGTTCTTC. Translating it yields CASSPGTSGSGDEQFF.

CDR3 amino acids: CASSLGWNTEAFF. CDR3 bases: TGTGCCAGCAGCTTAGGGTGGAACACTGAAGCTTTCTTT. The genes are TRBV4-2 and TRBJ1-1; D remains ambiguous. V was clipped by 5 bases and J by 1 base, with 8 bases between them. The germline gives CDR1 LGHNA, CDR2 YNFKEQ. CDR3 length: 13 amino acids.

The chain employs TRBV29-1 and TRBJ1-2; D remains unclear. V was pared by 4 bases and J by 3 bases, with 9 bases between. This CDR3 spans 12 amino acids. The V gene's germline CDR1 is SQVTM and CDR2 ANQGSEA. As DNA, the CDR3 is TGCAGCGTTGCGCTGGAGGACTATGGCTACACCTTC. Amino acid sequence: CSVALEDYGYTF. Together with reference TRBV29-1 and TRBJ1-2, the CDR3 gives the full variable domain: SAVISQKPSRDICQRGTSLTIQCQVDSQVTMMFWYRQQPGQSLTLIATANQGSEATYESGFVIDKFPISRPNLTFSTLTVSNMSPEDSSIYLCSVALEDYGYTFGSGTRLTVV.

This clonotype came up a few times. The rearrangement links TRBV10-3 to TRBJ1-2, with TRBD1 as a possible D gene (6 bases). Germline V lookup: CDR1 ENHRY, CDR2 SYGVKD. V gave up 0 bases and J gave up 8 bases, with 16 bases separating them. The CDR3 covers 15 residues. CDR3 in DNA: TGTGCCATCAGTGAGTCGGCAGGGGAGATATCCGGCTACACCTTC. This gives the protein CAISESAGEISGYTF.

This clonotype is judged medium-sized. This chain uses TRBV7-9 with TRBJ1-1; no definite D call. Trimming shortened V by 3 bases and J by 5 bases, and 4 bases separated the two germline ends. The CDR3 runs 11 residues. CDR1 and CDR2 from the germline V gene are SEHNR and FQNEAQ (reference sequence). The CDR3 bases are TGTGCCAGCAGCTTGTTAACTGAAGCTTTCTTT. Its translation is CASSLLTEAFF.

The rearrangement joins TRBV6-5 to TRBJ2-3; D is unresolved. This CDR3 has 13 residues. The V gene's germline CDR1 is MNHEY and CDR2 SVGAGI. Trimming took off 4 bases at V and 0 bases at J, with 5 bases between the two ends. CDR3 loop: CASSWRSTDTQYF. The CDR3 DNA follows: TGTGCCAGCAGTTGGCGGAGCACAGATACGCAGTATTTT.

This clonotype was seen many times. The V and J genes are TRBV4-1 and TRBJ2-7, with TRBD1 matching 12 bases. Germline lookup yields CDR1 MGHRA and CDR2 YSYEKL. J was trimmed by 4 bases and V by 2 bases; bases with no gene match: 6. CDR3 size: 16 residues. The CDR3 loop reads CASSQPGTGGSYEQYF. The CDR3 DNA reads TGCGCCAGCAGCCAACCCGGGACAGGGGGCTCGTACGAGCAGTACTTC.